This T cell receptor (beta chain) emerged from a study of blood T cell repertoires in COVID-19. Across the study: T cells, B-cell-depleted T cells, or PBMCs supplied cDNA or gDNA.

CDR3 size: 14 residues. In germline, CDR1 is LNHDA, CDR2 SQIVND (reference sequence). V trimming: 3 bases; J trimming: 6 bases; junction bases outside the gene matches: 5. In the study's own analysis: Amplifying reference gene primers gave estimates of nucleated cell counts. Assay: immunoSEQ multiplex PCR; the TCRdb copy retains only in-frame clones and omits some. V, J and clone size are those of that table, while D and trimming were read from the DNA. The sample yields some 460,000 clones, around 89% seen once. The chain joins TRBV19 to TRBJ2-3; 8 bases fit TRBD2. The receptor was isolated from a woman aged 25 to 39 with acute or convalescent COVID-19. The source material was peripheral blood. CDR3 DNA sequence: TGTGCCAGTAGTATCGGACTAGCTGCCGATACGCAGTATTTT. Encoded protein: CASSIGLAADTQYF.